This T cell receptor beta chain was identified during a study of cytomegalovirus exposure and HLA in healthy donors. Background on the study: The 120 validation repertoires and the roughly 670 first-cohort repertoires shared a platform, a later analysis reported.

In regard to this clone: Its specificity is not known.

The V end lost 1 base, the J end lost 1 base, and 13 bases lay between the germline ends. The CDR3 is 16 residues long. Germline V gene data show CDR1 as SEHNR and CDR2 as FQNEAQ (reference sequence). Study-level points and caveats: Researchers counted around 170 TCR beta chains as cytomegalovirus-associated. A few CMV-associated chains were confirmed in vitro to be specific for CMV antigens.

TCRdb's copy holds only in-frame clones and misses some; the assay was immunoSEQ multiplex PCR. The table has around 80,000 clones, 90% to 97% seen once. Sample: PBMCs. This clonotype originated in a woman between 18 and 29 years old in good health and CMV-seronegative. The rearrangement joins TRBV7-9 to TRBJ1-2; tentatively, D is TRBD1 (6 bases). CDR3 protein: CASSLGSGEGNYGYTF. The CDR3 DNA is TGTGCCAGCAGCTTAGGGTCAGGGGAAGGTAACTATGGCTACACCTTC.